These T cell receptor beta chains were read from a single sample in a study of vaccination and CD4 T cells after COVID-19. These receptors' targets are unknown. TCRdb reprocessed the PCR reads with MiXCR, giving one entry per CDR3 protein. The sample lists more than 15,000 distinct CDR3 sequences, approximately 33% seen once, with 15% in the top ten. The sample comprised cultured CD4+ T cells from blood. The receptor source for this set is a human donor with COVID-19. Each CDR3 is given with its conserved first and last residue. Each record gives: clone size, D gene, J gene, V gene, CDR3 DNA, CDR3 protein. The D gene is left open where the match is weak. Some rows mark clone size as missing; the rest say once, few, many or name a class of expanded clone.

size: -
D: -
J: TRBJ1-4
V: TRBV5-8
DNA: TGTGCCACCGCCGGGGGGATTGGAACTAATGAAAAACTGTTTTTT
CDR3: CATAGGIGTNEKLFF

size: few
D: -
J: TRBJ1-3
V: TRBV30
DNA: TGTGCCTGGAGCCGTTCCGCCCTTGGAGGAAACACCATATATTTT
CDR3: CAWSRSALGGNTIYF

size: few
D: -
J: TRBJ1-2
V: TRBV20-1
DNA: TGCAGTGCTAGAGAATCAGGTGGCTACACCTTC
CDR3: CSARESGGYTF

size: -
D: -
J: TRBJ1-5
V: TRBV5-1
DNA: TGCGCCAGCAGTTATGCAGGCAATCAGCCCCAGCATTTT
CDR3: CASSYAGNQPQHF

size: few
D: TRBD1
J: TRBJ1-2
V: TRBV20-1
DNA: TGCAGTGCCCGCTGGGACAGGGCCTTCTATGGCTACACCTTC
CDR3: CSARWDRAFYGYTF

size: -
D: TRBD1
J: TRBJ1-4
V: TRBV7-3
DNA: TGTGCCAGCAGCTTAAGGGGGACAGGGCCTGAAAAACTGTTTTTT
CDR3: CASSLRGTGPEKLFF

size: -
D: TRBD2
J: TRBJ2-3
V: TRBV7-3
DNA: TGTGCCAGCAGGGAAGCGGGAGGGTTGTCAGGAGATACGCAGTATTTT
CDR3: CASREAGGLSGDTQYF

size: -
D: -
J: TRBJ1-1
V: TRBV30
DNA: TGTGCCTGGAGTTGGGGGGACACTGAAGCTTTCTTT
CDR3: CAWSWGDTEAFF

size: -
D: -
J: TRBJ2-2
V: TRBV11-2
DNA: TGTGCCAGCAGTCGAGTCGAGACCGGGGAGCTGTTTTTT
CDR3: CASSRVETGELFF

size: -
D: TRBD2
J: TRBJ2-7
V: TRBV29-1
DNA: TGCAGCGCCTCGGGACTAGGCTACGAGCAGTACTTC
CDR3: CSASGLGYEQYF

size: -
D: -
J: TRBJ2-1
V: TRBV9
DNA: TGTGCCAGCAGCGTAATAGGGGGATCCGGAGGTTCGCAGTTCTTC
CDR3: CASSVIGGSGGSQFF

size: -
D: -
J: TRBJ2-2
V: TRBV6-5
DNA: TGTGCCAGCAGTTACTCGGAGAACACCGGGGAGCTGTTTTTT
CDR3: CASSYSENTGELFF

size: few
D: -
J: TRBJ1-5
V: TRBV5-1
DNA: TGCGCCAGCAGCTTGTCAGGGAGCAATCAGCCCCAGCATTTT
CDR3: CASSLSGSNQPQHF

size: few
D: TRBD1
J: TRBJ1-2
V: TRBV10-3
DNA: TGTGCCATCAGCGAACCGGGACAGGGCAACTATGGCTACACCTTC
CDR3: CAISEPGQGNYGYTF

size: -
D: -
J: TRBJ1-6
V: TRBV12-3/TRBV12-4
DNA: TGTGCCAGCAGTTTAGTTTGGGGTAATTCACCCCTCCACTTT
CDR3: CASSLVWGNSPLHF

size: -
D: -
J: TRBJ2-3
V: TRBV29-1
DNA: TGCAGCGGGTCGAATTTAACGCCAGATACGCAGTATTTT
CDR3: CSGSNLTPDTQYF

size: few
D: -
J: TRBJ2-1
V: TRBV11-3
DNA: TGTGCCAGCAGCTTAGGAGGCCAGGCAGATGAGCAGTTCTTC
CDR3: CASSLGGQADEQFF

size: -
D: -
J: TRBJ1-4
V: TRBV6-5
DNA: TGTGCCAGCAGTTACGGTGAAAAACTGTTTTTT
CDR3: CASSYGEKLFF

size: few
D: -
J: TRBJ1-1
V: TRBV28
DNA: TGTGCCAGCAGGACACCCACAGGGATCACTGAAGCTTTCTTT
CDR3: CASRTPTGITEAFF

size: few
D: -
J: TRBJ2-7
V: TRBV10-3
DNA: TGTGCCATCAGTGATTCCGGGGGGCGGGGAGGCGAGCAGTACTTC
CDR3: CAISDSGGRGGEQYF

size: few
D: TRBD2
J: TRBJ2-3
V: TRBV6-1
DNA: TGTGCCAGCAGCTCCCCTCGGCTAGCGGGGGGAGCTAGCACAGATACGCAGTATTTT
CDR3: CASSSPRLAGGASTDTQYF

size: -
D: -
J: TRBJ1-1
V: TRBV6-2/TRBV6-3
DNA: TGTGCCGTACAGCTTTTGCCTCGAACTGAAGCTTTCTTT
CDR3: CAVQLLPRTEAFF

size: -
D: -
J: TRBJ1-6
V: TRBV19
DNA: TGTGCCAGTAGTCCCCCGGCGGGACGTGAATCACCCCTCCACTTT
CDR3: CASSPPAGRESPLHF

size: once
D: -
J: TRBJ1-2
V: TRBV7-9
DNA: TGTGCCAGCAGCTCGAACGTCAGAGGCTACACCTTC
CDR3: CASSSNVRGYTF

size: -
D: -
J: TRBJ1-5
V: TRBV4-1
DNA: TGCGCCAGCAGCCACGGCAGGGCAATTTTCAATCAGCCCCAGCATTTT
CDR3: CASSHGRAIFNQPQHF

size: -
D: -
J: TRBJ1-1
V: TRBV4-1
DNA: TGCGCCAGCAGCCAACCCCCAGGGGCGGACACTGAAGCTTTCTTT
CDR3: CASSQPPGADTEAFF

size: -
D: -
J: TRBJ1-1
V: TRBV29-1
DNA: TGCAGCGTTCTTAGGGGCAACACTGAAGCTTTCTTT
CDR3: CSVLRGNTEAFF

size: -
D: -
J: TRBJ2-3
V: TRBV5-6
DNA: TGTGCCAGCAGCTTGGGACGGGGCAAGAATACGCAGTATTTT
CDR3: CASSLGRGKNTQYF

size: -
D: -
J: TRBJ2-1
V: TRBV15
DNA: TGTGCCACCAGCAGAGATCGGCGGCAGCTTGCCTCCTACAATGAGCAGTTCTTC
CDR3: CATSRDRRQLASYNEQFF

size: -
D: -
J: TRBJ1-6
V: TRBV28
DNA: TGTGCCAGCATCACCCAGGGTGCGGCCTTCAATTCACCCCTCCACTTT
CDR3: CASITQGAAFNSPLHF

size: -
D: -
J: TRBJ1-5
V: TRBV5-1
DNA: TGCGCCAGCAGACCCGGGGCGGATAGCAATCAGCCCCAGCATTTT
CDR3: CASRPGADSNQPQHF

size: few
D: -
J: TRBJ1-3
V: TRBV20-1
DNA: TGCAGTGCTAAGGGCGGACACTCTGGAAACACCATATATTTT
CDR3: CSAKGGHSGNTIYF

size: few
D: TRBD1
J: TRBJ1-2
V: TRBV20-1
DNA: TGCAGTGCTCCCCATGGAGACAGGGACTATGGCTACACCTTC
CDR3: CSAPHGDRDYGYTF